What follows describes a single T cell receptor (beta chain). The data are from a study of blood T cell repertoires in COVID-19. The CDR3 consists of 19 residues. Trimming shortened V by 5 bases and J by 4 bases, and 24 bases separated the two germline ends. Germline CDR1 and CDR2: MNHNY and SVGAGI (reference sequence). Produced via immunoSEQ multiplex PCR; TCRdb's table is partial and in-frame only. The sample records 200,000 to 250,000 clones, around 80% being singletons. V is TRBV6-6 and J is TRBJ2-6; perhaps TRBD2 as D (6 bases). Source material: peripheral blood. The source is a woman aged 40 to 49 with active or convalescent COVID-19. CDR3 in DNA: TGTGCCAGCAGTCCTCTCAACCCCGGGGGTTACGCCGGGGCCAACGTCCTGACTTTC. It encodes CASSPLNPGGYAGANVLTF.